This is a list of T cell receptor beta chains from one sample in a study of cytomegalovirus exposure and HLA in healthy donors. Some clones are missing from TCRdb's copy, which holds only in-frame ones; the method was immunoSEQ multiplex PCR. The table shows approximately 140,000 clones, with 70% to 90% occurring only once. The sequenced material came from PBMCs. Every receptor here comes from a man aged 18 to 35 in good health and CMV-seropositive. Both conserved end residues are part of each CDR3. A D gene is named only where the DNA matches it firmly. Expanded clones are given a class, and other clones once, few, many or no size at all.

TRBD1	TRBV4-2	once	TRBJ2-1	CASSQGTGTGQEQFF	TGTGCCAGCAGCCAAGGGACCGGGACAGGCCAAGAGCAGTTCTTC
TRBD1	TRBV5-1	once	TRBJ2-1	CASSSGTGRNEQFF	TGCGCCAGCAGTTCCGGGACAGGGAGAAATGAGCAGTTCTTC
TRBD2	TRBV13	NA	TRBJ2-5	CASSLAGGETQYF	TGTGCCAGCAGCTTAGCGGGAGGAGAGACCCAGTACTTC
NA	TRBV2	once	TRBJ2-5	CASSEAEWGWGETQYF	TGTGCCAGCAGTGAAGCGGAGTGGGGCTGGGGAGAGACCCAGTACTTC
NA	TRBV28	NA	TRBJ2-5	CASSTTGLGETQYF	TGTGCCAGCAGCACGACAGGCCTTGGGGAGACCCAGTACTTC
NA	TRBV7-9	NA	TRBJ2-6	CASSSGGTALGANVLTF	TGTGCCAGCAGCTCCGGCGGGACAGCGCTTGGGGCCAACGTCCTGACTTTC
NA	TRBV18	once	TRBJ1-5	CASSPQDTISTQHF	TGTGCCAGCTCACCACAGGACACCATTAGTACCCAGCATTTT
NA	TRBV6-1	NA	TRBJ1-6	CASSERWSRGPLHF	TGTGCCAGCAGTGAAAGGTGGTCTCGCGGACCCCTCCACTTT
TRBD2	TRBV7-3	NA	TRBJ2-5	CASSLNGPEVAGYRTQYF	TGTGCCAGCAGCTTAAACGGGCCTGAGGTAGCGGGGTATAGGACCCAGTACTTC
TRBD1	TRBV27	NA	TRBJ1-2	CASSPGQGVSGYTF	TGTGCCAGCAGTCCCGGACAGGGGGTTTCCGGCTACACCTTC
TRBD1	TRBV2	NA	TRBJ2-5	CASSGRGQGLGETQYF	TGTGCCAGCAGCGGGCGGGGACAGGGACTTGGTGAGACCCAGTACTTC
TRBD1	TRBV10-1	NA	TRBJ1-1	CASSEQTGGLTEAFF	TGCGCCAGCAGTGAGCAGACAGGGGGCTTGACTGAAGCTTTCTTT
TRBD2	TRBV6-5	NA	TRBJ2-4	CASSYSGGNIQYF	TGTGCCAGCAGTTACTCCGGGGGGAACATTCAGTACTTC
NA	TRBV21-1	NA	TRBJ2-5	CASSKAAGGFEETQYF	TGTGCCAGCAGCAAAGCGGCAGGGGGGTTTGAAGAGACCCAGTACTTC
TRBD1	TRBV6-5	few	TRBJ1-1	CASSYRGQGTEAFF	TGTGCCAGCAGTTACAGGGGGCAGGGCACTGAAGCTTTCTTT
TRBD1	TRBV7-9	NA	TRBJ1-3	CASSVIRGPTGNTIYF	TGTGCCAGCAGCGTAATCAGGGGGCCAACAGGAAACACCATATATTTT
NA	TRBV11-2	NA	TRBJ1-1	CASSYQGFEAFF	TGTGCCAGCAGCTACCAGGGGTTTGAAGCTTTCTTT
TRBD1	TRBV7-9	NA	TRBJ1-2	CASSLPGRTGDGYTF	TGTGCCAGCAGCTTACCAGGCCGGACAGGGGACGGCTACACCTTC
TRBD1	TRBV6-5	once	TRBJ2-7	CASSYQDRPTSEQYF	TGTGCCAGCAGTTACCAGGACAGGCCTACTTCCGAGCAGTACTTC
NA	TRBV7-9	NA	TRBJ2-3	CASSPWGASTDTQYF	TGTGCCAGCAGCCCGTGGGGAGCTAGCACAGATACGCAGTATTTT
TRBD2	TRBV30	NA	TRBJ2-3	CAWSGGTSGNTDTQYF	TGTGCCTGGAGTGGGGGAACTAGCGGAAACACAGATACGCAGTATTTT
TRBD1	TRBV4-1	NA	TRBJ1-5	CASSPMTGTSGSNQPQHF	TGCGCCAGCAGCCCTATGACAGGGACTTCTGGTAGCAATCAGCCCCAGCATTTT
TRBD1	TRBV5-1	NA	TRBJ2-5	CASSLVGQGVGNQETQYF	TGCGCCAGCAGCTTGGTGGGACAGGGAGTTGGCAACCAAGAGACCCAGTACTTC
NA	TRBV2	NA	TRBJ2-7	CASSETPDSPLTYEQYF	TGTGCCAGCAGTGAAACGCCCGACAGTCCCCTCACCTACGAGCAGTACTTC
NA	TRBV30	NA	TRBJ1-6	CAWSVPDRANSPLHF	TGTGCCTGGAGTGTACCAGACAGAGCCAATTCACCCCTCCACTTT
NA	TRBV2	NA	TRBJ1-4	CASRWTKNEKLFF	TGTGCCAGCAGATGGACTAAAAATGAAAAACTGTTTTTT
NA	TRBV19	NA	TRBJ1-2	CASSFQSVYGYTF	TGTGCCAGTAGTTTCCAGAGCGTCTATGGCTACACCTTC
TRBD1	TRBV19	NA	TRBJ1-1	CASSTGQGTNTEAFF	TGTGCCAGTAGTACAGGACAGGGGACGAACACTGAAGCTTTCTTT
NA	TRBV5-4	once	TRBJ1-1	CASSLEGEEAFF	TGTGCCAGCAGCTTGGAGGGAGAAGAAGCTTTCTTT
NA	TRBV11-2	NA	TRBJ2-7	CASSLARDLPEQYF	TGTGCCAGCAGCTTAGCGCGGGATCTCCCCGAGCAGTACTTC
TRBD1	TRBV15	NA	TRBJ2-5	CATSREGDRGLQETQYF	TGTGCCACCAGCAGAGAAGGGGACAGGGGGCTTCAAGAGACCCAGTACTTC
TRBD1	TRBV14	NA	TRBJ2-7	CASSQLHRGEQYF	TGTGCCAGCAGCCAACTACACAGGGGCGAGCAGTACTTC
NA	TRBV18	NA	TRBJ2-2	CASSPLANTGELFF	TGTGCCAGCTCACCTCTAGCGAACACCGGGGAGCTGTTTTTT
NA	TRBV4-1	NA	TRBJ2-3	CASSQESTDTQYF	TGCGCCAGCAGCCAAGAATCGACAGATACGCAGTATTTT
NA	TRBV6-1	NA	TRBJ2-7	CASSENRWGYEQYF	TGTGCCAGCAGTGAAAACAGGTGGGGTTACGAGCAGTACTTC
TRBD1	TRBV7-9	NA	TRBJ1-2	CASRTWGQKSESYGYTF	TGTGCCAGCAGAACTTGGGGACAGAAAAGTGAGAGCTATGGCTACACCTTC
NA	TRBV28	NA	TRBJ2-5	CASSLARAQETQYF	TGTGCCAGCAGTCTAGCACGGGCCCAAGAGACCCAGTACTTC
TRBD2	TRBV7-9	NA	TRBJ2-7	CASSFLTSGRVDTYEQYF	TGTGCCAGCAGCTTCTTGACTAGCGGGAGGGTCGACACCTACGAGCAGTACTTC
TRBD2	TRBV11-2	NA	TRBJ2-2	CASAFGGAANTGELFF	TGTGCCAGCGCCTTCGGGGGGGCGGCGAACACCGGGGAGCTGTTTTTT
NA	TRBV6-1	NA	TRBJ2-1	CASSSYSGDRNEQFF	TGTGCCAGCAGTTCCTATTCAGGGGACCGCAATGAGCAGTTCTTC
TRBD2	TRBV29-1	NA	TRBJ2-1	CSVATSESYNEQFF	TGCAGCGTTGCGACTAGCGAATCCTACAATGAGCAGTTCTTC
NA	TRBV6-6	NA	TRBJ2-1	CASSYGVGAYNEQFF	TGTGCCAGCAGTTACGGGGTCGGGGCCTACAATGAGCAGTTCTTC
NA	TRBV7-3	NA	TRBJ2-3	CASSFGGSGERDTQYF	TGTGCCAGCAGCTTTGGGGGATCGGGGGAAAGGGATACGCAGTATTTT
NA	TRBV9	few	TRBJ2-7	CASSVVPLFGAAQYF	TGTGCCAGCAGCGTAGTACCCCTATTTGGGGCCGCGCAGTACTTC
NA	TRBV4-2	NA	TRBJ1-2	CASSQEEGYYGYTF	TGTGCCAGCAGCCAAGAGGAGGGGTACTATGGCTACACCTTC
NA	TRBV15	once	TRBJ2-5	CATSRDRGSQETQYF	TGTGCCACCAGCAGAGACCGAGGTAGTCAGGAGACCCAGTACTTC
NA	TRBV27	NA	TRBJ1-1	CASSLRSRNLIGTEAFF	TGTGCCAGCAGTTTACGGTCCAGGAACCTAATTGGGACTGAAGCTTTCTTT
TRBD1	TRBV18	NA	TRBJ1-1	CASSPLRGRTEAFF	TGTGCCAGCTCACCTTTAAGGGGGCGCACTGAAGCTTTCTTT
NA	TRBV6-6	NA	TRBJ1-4	CASTLPGGGGEKLFF	TGTGCCAGCACACTCCCGGGGGGAGGAGGTGAAAAACTGTTTTTT
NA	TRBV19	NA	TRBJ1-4	CASSMEGRREKLFF	TGTGCCAGTAGTATGGAGGGGCGCAGAGAAAAACTGTTTTTT
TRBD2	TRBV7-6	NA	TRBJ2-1	CASSLGLGGNEQFF	TGTGCCAGCAGCTTAGGGCTGGGAGGGAATGAGCAGTTCTTC
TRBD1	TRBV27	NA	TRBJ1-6	CASSPTGFNSPLHF	TGTGCCAGCAGTCCGACAGGGTTTAATTCACCCCTCCACTTT
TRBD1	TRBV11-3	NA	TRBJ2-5	CASSVGTGEVGETQYF	TGTGCCAGCAGCGTTGGGACAGGGGAAGTTGGGGAGACCCAGTACTTC
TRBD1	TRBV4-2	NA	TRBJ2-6	CASSQELRTGGSGANVLTF	TGTGCCAGCAGCCAAGAGTTACGGACAGGGGGCAGCGGGGCCAACGTCCTGACTTTC